One and the same sample provided the 3 T cell receptor beta chains below, sequenced in a study of CD8+CD57+ T cells in acquired aplastic anemia. The sequenced patients had an expansion of CD8+CD57+ cells seen by flow cytometry. For CDR3 and TCR beta VDJ profiling, genomic DNA was the template used. Each CDR3 protein gets one entry after TCRdb re-called the reads with MiXCR. Found here are a few hundred thousand distinct CDR3 sequences, 65% to 90% of them singletons; the top ten hold around 40%. The sequenced material came from sorted CD4+, CD8+, or CD8+CD57+ T cells (not recorded which) from PBMCs. Every receptor here comes from a human donor with aplastic anemia.

Of note for this clonotype: In this CDR3 the conserved last residue, phenylalanine or tryptophan, is missing, so a read error is likely. It is unclear where the CDR3 begins or ends on the DNA, so no DNA is shown, and the CDR3 is as TCRdb lists it. The chain links TRBV2 to TRBJ1-1; the DNA was not compared with TRBD1, the D call given in the table. The V gene's germline CDR1 is SNHLY and CDR2 FYNNEI. The CDR3 numbers 15 amino acids, ends counted. The CDR3 spells CASGVGGTDTQYFVP.

The chain uses TRBV7-2 and TRBJ2-7; a weak D match, TRBD1 (6 bases). V lost 5 bases, J lost 5 bases, and 13 bases lay in between. Germline V gene data show CDR1 as SGHTA and CDR2 as FQGNSA. The CDR3 has 13 residues. The CDR3 reads CASSTGQDDEQYV. The CDR3 nucleotides read TGTGCCAGCAGCACGGGACAAGACGACGAGCAGTACGTC.

On this clonotype: One end of the junction varies from germline; a read error may be responsible. The genes are TRBV9 and TRBJ2-6; D may be TRBD1 or TRBD2 (5 bases each). From germline, CDR1 is SGDLS and CDR2 YYNGEE. The CDR3 consists of 16 residues. The CDR3 DNA reads as TGTGCCAGCAGCTTAGCTGGTGGCAACGGGGCTAACGTCCTGACTTTC. Translating gives CASSLAGGNGANVLTF.